Presented here are 2 T cell receptor beta chains from one specimen sequenced in a study. TCRdb re-called the 5' RACE reads with MiXCR, one entry per CDR3 protein. The data hold some 8,700 distinct CDR3 sequences, with around a quarter observed a single time. The sequenced material came from naive CD4+ T cells sorted from a lymph node. Subset of the sample: naive CD4+ T cells, CD4+CD45RA+CD25-. These receptors originate from a female donor with breast cancer.

In the case of this clonotype: Possible read error: a much larger clone is one base away. The V call is TRBV5-1, the J call TRBJ1-6; 11 nucleotides agree with TRBD1. The V gene's germline CDR1 is SGHRS and CDR2 YFSETQ. V shed 0 bases, J shed 11 bases, and the junction held 4 bases outside the gene matches. CDR3 length equals 15 residues. The DNA of the CDR3 is TGCGCCAGCAGCTTGGCCGGGACAGGGGGTCCACCCCTCCACTTT. It is translated as CASSLAGTGGPPLHF.

This clonotype is categorized as medium-sized (0.01 to 0.1%). This rearrangement joins TRBV12-3 or TRBV12-4 to TRBJ1-2; D gene uncertain. There are 12 residues in the CDR3. Trimming took 1 base from V and 7 from J, leaving 7 bases between them. Here the CDR3 DNA reads TGTGCCAGCAGTTTAGGGCCGAGTGGCTACACCTTC. Its translation: CASSLGPSGYTF.